This T cell receptor (beta chain) was recovered during a study of regulatory dendritic cells for organ transplantation. Study details: LPS was added to dendritic cell cultures on day 6. Findings and limits, study-wide: Memory T cells were less diverse than naive, with memory CD8+ most oligoclonal. Mature dendritic cells appeared to drive more memory CD8+ clonal expansion than regulatory ones.

Assay: immunoSEQ multiplex PCR; the TCRdb copy retains only in-frame clones and omits some. The profile shows roughly 12,000 clones, about 70% of them singletons. Allogeneic regulatory or mature dendritic cells were co-cultured for 5 days with CFSE-labeled sorted T cells at 1:10. Naive CD45RA+ and memory CD45RO+ CD4+ or CD8+ T cells were FACS-sorted. The CDR3 has 14 residues. Trimming left V 4 bases short and J 1 base short, with 11 bases between. Per the germline V gene, CDR1 is SGDLS and CDR2 is YYNGEE. Note on this clone: Its antigen is still unknown.

The receptor was derived from a human donor in good health. The chain recombines TRBV9 with TRBJ1-1; D possibly corresponds to TRBD1 (6 bases). Input material: naive CD4+ T cells from blood cultured with regulatory dendritic cells. Subset specified: CD45RA+ naive T cells. The CDR3 DNA is TGTGCCAGCAGCACAGGGACGGCGAACACTGAAGCTTTCTTT. It specifies CASSTGTANTEAFF.